A selection of T cell receptor beta chains follows, all from one sample in a study of patients and donors after allogeneic stem cell transplantation. TCRdb processed the RT-PCR reads anew with MiXCR; each CDR3 protein has one entry. This table holds 800,000 to 1,000,000 distinct CDR3 sequences, 15% to 20% found once. Sequencing used blood, either unsorted or a sorted T cell fraction (not recorded which). Receptors were obtained from a human donor who was either an allogeneic HSCT recipient or a stem cell or donor lymphocyte infusion donor (not recorded which). It is not recorded whose cells these are; they may come from a transplant donor. CDR3s leave out the opening cysteine and the closing phenylalanine or tryptophan. Expanded clones get a size class; other rows say once, few or many, or leave the size out.

V	J	size	CDR3
TRBV19	TRBJ2-7	.	ASSRDRETPEQY
TRBV5-1	TRBJ1-2	few	ASSLRLAVGLYGYT
TRBV5-1	TRBJ2-5	.	ASNIRGPEETQY
TRBV11-2	TRBJ1-2	few	ASSLEAVPNYGYT
TRBV14	TRBJ2-3	.	ASSPRTPIFTDTQY
TRBV10-3	TRBJ1-1	many	AIKQAMNTEAF
TRBV28	TRBJ2-1	few	ASLPRLGSGEQF
TRBV27	TRBJ2-2	few	ASRFEGQPGELF
TRBV5-1	TRBJ2-2	.	ASSPYPRLARDTGELF
TRBV12-3/TRBV12-4	TRBJ2-5	.	ASSLASGVKETQY
TRBV3-1	TRBJ2-3	.	ASSQPGGRAGTDTQY
TRBV7-2	TRBJ2-5	.	ASSLVSGGAVKTQY
TRBV7-6	TRBJ2-2	.	ASSLVLAGRTGELF
TRBV25-1	TRBJ2-7	many	ASSDSAQGAREQY
TRBV5-8	TRBJ1-4	.	ASSLGQGISGEKLF
TRBV10-3	TRBJ1-2	few	AITLQENYGYT
TRBV7-6	TRBJ1-1	.	ASSLAKRWSEAF
TRBV12-3/TRBV12-4	TRBJ1-2	.	ASRPGQTSYGYT
TRBV5-1	TRBJ2-3	many	ASSPGTGSTDTQY
TRBV6-5	TRBJ2-3	.	ASSYGRAPDTQY
TRBV12-3/TRBV12-4	TRBJ2-7	.	ASSSSTSSHEQY
TRBV5-6	TRBJ1-1	few	ASSLLQEEAF
TRBV7-3	TRBJ2-1	few	ASSSLAGETYNEQF
TRBV12-3/TRBV12-4	TRBJ2-4	few	ASSPYNNIAKNIQY
TRBV14	TRBJ1-1	few	ASSRLRDRATEAF
TRBV20-1	TRBJ2-3	few	SARQGSFTDTQY
TRBV20-1	TRBJ2-3	few	SARGSGITDTQY
TRBV5-1	TRBJ1-1	.	ASSLFAGGNTEAF
TRBV19	TRBJ2-7	.	ASAGSPYEQY
TRBV5-1	TRBJ2-3	many	ASSLRGTGTDTQY
TRBV6-5	TRBJ2-1	.	ASSYFGGRRYNEQF
TRBV14	TRBJ2-1	.	ASSQDSILAPNEQF
TRBV29-1	TRBJ2-1	few	SVQWASGSSEQF
TRBV6-5	TRBJ2-1	.	ASSYRKGGYNEQF
TRBV27	TRBJ2-7	.	ASSLLPEVSYEQY